This TCR beta chain was sequenced in a study of glioma-infiltrating T cells (TCRdb year 2016). For the wider study: Glioma tissue, non-neoplastic brain tissue and matched peripheral blood mononuclear cells were used as sources from which TCR alpha- and beta-chain repertoires were sequenced. Three low-grade glioma patients, seven to nine primary glioblastoma patients, and three non-glioma patients who contributed non-neoplastic brain tissue made up the paired cohort. To measure how far tissue and blood T-cell populations diverged, each tissue-infiltrating repertoire was compared against the peripheral blood repertoire of the same patient.

The iRepertoire nested amplicon-rescue multiplex PCR (arm-PCR) platform was used to amplify TCR alpha and beta CDR3 regions from RNA. The input for one-step reverse transcription and amplification was 100-400 ng of tissue mRNA or PBMC total RNA. After bead purification, a secondary multiplex PCR added Illumina adapters, and libraries were gel-purified between 200 and 400 bp. Internal 6-nucleotide barcodes were carried by the libraries and were used for demultiplexing. The libraries were sequenced on an Illumina MiSeq using 2x220 or 2x250 nucleotide paired-end reads. On the authors' methods: Paired reads were merged with FLASH 1.2.11 and aligned to the GRCh37 human genome with BWA-MEM before extracting TRA and TRB reads. V and J assignment used an IMGT-derived reference of cassette sequences and CDR3 motifs that included pseudogenes. Reads were translated in three frames, and productive CDR3s were defined by a C…FGXG motif without stop codons. Clonotypes were defined as unique combinations of V-J cassette pair and CDR3 amino acid sequence. Hamming distance filtering was applied to reads, with thresholds set by the sequence error rate of each sample in mapped regions. Using fastp at Q25 and MiXCR, TCRdb reprocessed the public reads and kept productive beta chains. Every CDR3 protein is listed once, alongside the most common genes and DNA of its rows. The V and J calls come from TCRdb's annotation, not from the publication. This sample gives about 210,000 distinct CDR3 sequences in total; more than 30% of them show up just once. Jointly, the top ten make up around 20% of the sample.

This clonotype was observed many times. It lacks a known antigen. Base-call qualities are not available, and no considerably larger clone is one nucleotide away. Findings and caveats that apply to the study as a whole: VJ-independent divergence between tissue and blood was lower than expected in non-neoplastic patients but higher than expected in all gliomas, particularly low-grade gliomas. Small numbers underpinned the group comparisons: 7 to 9 glioblastoma patients, three low-grade glioma patients and three non-neoplastic patients. Very few CDR3 sequences were shared between tissue and blood, attributed to high CDR3 diversity and limited sampling.

Taken from the germline V gene, the CDR1 and CDR2 loops are MNHEY and SVGEGT. Ends trimmed: V by 5 bases, J by 2 bases; bases unmatched to a gene: 1. Measured from the cysteine to the phenylalanine, the CDR3 is 15 residues long. Only the CDR3 region is kept as DNA, spanning 45 bases read in frame from base 1. The V gene is TRBV6-2 or TRBV6-3 and the J gene is TRBJ2-1; 12 bases in the junction line up with TRBD2. This sequence was found in a human donor with low-grade glioma or glioblastoma, undergoing nonglioma brain surgery, or in good health (not recorded which). Input material: glioma tissue, nonneoplastic brain tissue, or PBMCs (not recorded which). Here the CDR3 is given as CASSRLAGAYNEQFF. The DNA reads TGTGCCAGCAGTCGACTAGCGGGAGCCTACAATGAGCAGTTCTTC.